This T cell receptor (beta chain) was identified during a study of blood T cell repertoires in COVID-19. The wider study: T cells, B-cell-depleted T cells, or PBMCs supplied cDNA or gDNA.

Sequenced by immunoSEQ multiplex PCR; TCRdb stores in-frame clones only, minus some. The table has about 160,000 clones, 80% to 90% seen once; the top ten hold more than 1%. Germline lookup yields CDR1 LGHDT and CDR2 YNNKEL (reference sequence). CDR3 length equals 14 residues. The V end was cut by 5 bases, the J end by 5 bases, with 10 bases between. The chain joins TRBV3-1 (or the pseudogene TRBV3-2) to TRBJ1-6; D might be TRBD1 (5 bases). The receptor was derived from a man in his forties or fifties with acute or convalescent COVID-19. The sample was peripheral blood. CDR3 amino acids: CASSGGGDNSPLHF. For the CDR3, the DNA is TGTGCCAGCAGCGGGGGAGGCGATAATTCACCCCTCCACTTT.